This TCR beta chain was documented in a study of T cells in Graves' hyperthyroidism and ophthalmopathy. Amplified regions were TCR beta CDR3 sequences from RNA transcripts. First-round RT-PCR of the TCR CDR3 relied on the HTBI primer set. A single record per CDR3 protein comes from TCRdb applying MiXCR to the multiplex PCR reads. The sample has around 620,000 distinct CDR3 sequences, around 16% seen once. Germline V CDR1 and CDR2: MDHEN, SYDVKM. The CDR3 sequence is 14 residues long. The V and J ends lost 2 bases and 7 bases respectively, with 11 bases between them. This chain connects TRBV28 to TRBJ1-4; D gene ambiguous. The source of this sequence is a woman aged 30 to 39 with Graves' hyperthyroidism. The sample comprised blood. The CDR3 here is CASSLGRKGEKLFF. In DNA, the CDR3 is TGTGCCAGCAGTTTAGGTCGTAAAGGTGAAAAACTGTTTTTT.